Described below is a single TCR beta chain sequence and its context. Per the study methods: Nucleated cell number was recorded as an estimate derived from reference gene primer amplification. TCRdb's copy holds only in-frame clones and misses some; the assay was immunoSEQ multiplex PCR. V and J calls and clone size come straight from that table; D and trimming were deduced from the DNA. The sample shows 43,000 or so clones, about four fifths of them seen only once. The entry originates in a study of blood T cell repertoires in COVID-19. At the level of the study: Donors in the United States, Italy and Spain gave samples during acute or convalescent COVID-19. The analysed material was cDNA or gDNA that came from T cells, B-cell-depleted T cells, or PBMCs.

This TCR derives from a man between 60 and 75 years old with active COVID-19. Sequenced material: peripheral blood.

The CDR3 is CASSQESQENTEAFF. The CDR3 DNA sequence: TGTGCCAGCAGCCAAGAGAGCCAGGAGAACACTGAAGCTTTCTTT. The chain uses TRBV3-1 (or the pseudogene TRBV3-2) and TRBJ1-1; no clear D gene. CDR3 length: 15 residues. Germline V gene lookup returns CDR1 LGHDT and CDR2 YNNKEL (reference sequence). V dropped 0 bases and J dropped 1 base, with 9 bases sitting between them.